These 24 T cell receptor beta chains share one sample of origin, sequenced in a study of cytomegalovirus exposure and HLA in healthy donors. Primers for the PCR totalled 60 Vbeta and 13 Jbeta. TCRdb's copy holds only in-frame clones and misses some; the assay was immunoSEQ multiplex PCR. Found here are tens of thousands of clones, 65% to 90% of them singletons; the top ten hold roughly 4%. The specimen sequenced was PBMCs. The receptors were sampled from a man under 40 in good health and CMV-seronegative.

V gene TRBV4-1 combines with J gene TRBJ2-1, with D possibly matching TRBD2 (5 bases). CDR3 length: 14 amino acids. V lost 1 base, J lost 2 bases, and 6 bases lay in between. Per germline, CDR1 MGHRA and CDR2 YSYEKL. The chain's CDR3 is CASSQVGTYNEQFF. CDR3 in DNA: TGCGCCAGCAGCCAAGTCGGGACCTACAATGAGCAGTTCTTC.

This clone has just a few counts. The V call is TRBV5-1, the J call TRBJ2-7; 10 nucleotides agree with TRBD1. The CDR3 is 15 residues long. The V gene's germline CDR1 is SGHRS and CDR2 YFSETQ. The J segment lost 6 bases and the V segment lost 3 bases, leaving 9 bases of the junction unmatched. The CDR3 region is CASSSTGQGSVEQYF. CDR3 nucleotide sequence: TGCGCCAGCAGCTCGACGGGACAGGGGAGCGTCGAGCAGTACTTC.

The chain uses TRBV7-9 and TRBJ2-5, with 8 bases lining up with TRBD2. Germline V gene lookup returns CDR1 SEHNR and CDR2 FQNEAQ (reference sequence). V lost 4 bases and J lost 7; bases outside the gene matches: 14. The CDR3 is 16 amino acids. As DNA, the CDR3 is TGTGCCAGCAGCTCGCAAGCGGGAGAGGGGATTGGGACCCAGTACTTC. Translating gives CASSSQAGEGIGTQYF. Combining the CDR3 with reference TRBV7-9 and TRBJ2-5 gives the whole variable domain DTGVSQNPRHKITKRGQNVTFRCDPISEHNRLYWYRQTLGQGPEFLTYFQNEAQLEKSRLLSDRFSAERPKGSFSTLEIQRTEQGDSAMYLCASSSQAGEGIGTQYFGPGTRLLVL.

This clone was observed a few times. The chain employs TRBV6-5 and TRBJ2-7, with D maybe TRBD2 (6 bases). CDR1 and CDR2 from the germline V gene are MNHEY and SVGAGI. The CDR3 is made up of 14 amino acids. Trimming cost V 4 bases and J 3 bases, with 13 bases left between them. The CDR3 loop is CASSSPGTDYEQYF. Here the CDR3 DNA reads TGTGCCAGCAGTTCCCCCGGGACTGACTACGAGCAGTACTTC.

The CDR3 nucleotides read TGCGCCAGCAGCCAAGTAGTAGCGGATACCTCCTACAATGAGCAGTTCTTC. It specifies CASSQVVADTSYNEQFF. This sequence joins TRBV4-3 and TRBJ2-1; tentative D call: TRBD2 (6 bases). The CDR3 contains 17 residues. In germline, CDR1 is LGHNA, CDR2 YSLEER. V lost 1 base and J lost 0, with 13 bases in between.

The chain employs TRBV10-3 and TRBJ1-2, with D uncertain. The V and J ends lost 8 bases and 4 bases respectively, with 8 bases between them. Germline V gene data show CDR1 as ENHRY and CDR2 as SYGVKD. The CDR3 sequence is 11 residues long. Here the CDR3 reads CAIRDTYGYTF. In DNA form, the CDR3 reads TGTGCCATCCGAGACACCTATGGCTACACCTTC.

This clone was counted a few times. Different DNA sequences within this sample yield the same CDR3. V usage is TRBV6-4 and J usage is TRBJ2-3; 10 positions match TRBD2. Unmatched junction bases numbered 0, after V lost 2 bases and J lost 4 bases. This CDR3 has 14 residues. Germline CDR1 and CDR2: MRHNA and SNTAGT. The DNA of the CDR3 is TGTGCCAGCAGTGACAGCGGGGGGGCAGATACGCAGTATTTT. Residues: CASSDSGGADTQYF.

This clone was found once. The CDR3 nucleotides read TGTGCCAGCAGTCCCCGACGGGCGGGAGGCTACGAGCAGTACTTC. Encoded protein: CASSPRRAGGYEQYF. This chain joins TRBV27 and TRBJ2-7, with 8 nucleotides matching TRBD2. The J segment lost 3 bases and the V segment lost 5 bases, leaving 9 bases of the junction unmatched. CDR3 length equals 15 residues. Germline CDR1 is MNHEY and CDR2 is SMNVEV (reference sequence).

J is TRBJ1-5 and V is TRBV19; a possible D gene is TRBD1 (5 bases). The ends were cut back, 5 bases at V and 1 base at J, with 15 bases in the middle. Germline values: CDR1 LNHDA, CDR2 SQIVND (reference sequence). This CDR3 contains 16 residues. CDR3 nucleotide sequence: TGTGCCAGTAGTTGGGTCATGCAGGGAAGCAATCAGCCCCAGCATTTT. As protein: CASSWVMQGSNQPQHF.

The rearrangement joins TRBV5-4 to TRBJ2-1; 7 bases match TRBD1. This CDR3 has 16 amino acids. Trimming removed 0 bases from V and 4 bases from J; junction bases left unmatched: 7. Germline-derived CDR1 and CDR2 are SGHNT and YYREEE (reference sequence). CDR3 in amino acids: CASSLELDRLYNEQFF. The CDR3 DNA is TGTGCCAGCAGCTTGGAGCTGGACAGGTTGTACAATGAGCAGTTCTTC.

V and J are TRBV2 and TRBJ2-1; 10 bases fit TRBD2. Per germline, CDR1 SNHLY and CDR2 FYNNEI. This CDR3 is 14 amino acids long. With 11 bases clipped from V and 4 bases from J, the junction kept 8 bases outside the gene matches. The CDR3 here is CACLAGVSYNEQFF. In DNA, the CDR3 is TGTGCCTGCCTAGCGGGAGTGTCTTACAATGAGCAGTTCTTC.

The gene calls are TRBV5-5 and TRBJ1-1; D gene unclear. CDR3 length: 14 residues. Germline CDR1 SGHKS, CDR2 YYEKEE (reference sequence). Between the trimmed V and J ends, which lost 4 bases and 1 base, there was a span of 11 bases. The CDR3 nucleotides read TGTGCCAGCAGCCCTCCCCCAGGGAACACTGAAGCTTTCTTT. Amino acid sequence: CASSPPPGNTEAFF.

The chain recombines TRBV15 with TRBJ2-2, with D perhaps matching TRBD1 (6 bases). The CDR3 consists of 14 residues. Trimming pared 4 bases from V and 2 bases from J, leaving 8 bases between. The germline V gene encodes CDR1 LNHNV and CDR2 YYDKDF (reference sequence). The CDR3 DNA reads TGTGCCACCAGCATGGGGGCTAACACCGGGGAGCTGTTTTTT. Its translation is CATSMGANTGELFF.

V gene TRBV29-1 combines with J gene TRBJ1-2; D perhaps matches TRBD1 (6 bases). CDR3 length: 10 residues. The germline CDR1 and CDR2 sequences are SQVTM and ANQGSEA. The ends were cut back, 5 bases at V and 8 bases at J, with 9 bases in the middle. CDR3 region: CSVPGAGYTF. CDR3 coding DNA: TGCAGCGTTCCAGGGGCCGGCTACACCTTC.

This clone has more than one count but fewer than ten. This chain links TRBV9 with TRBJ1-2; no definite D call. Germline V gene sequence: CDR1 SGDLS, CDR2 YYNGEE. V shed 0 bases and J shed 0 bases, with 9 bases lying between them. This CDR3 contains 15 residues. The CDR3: CASSVEGGPNYGYTF. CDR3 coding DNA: TGTGCCAGCAGCGTAGAAGGCGGGCCTAACTATGGCTACACCTTC.

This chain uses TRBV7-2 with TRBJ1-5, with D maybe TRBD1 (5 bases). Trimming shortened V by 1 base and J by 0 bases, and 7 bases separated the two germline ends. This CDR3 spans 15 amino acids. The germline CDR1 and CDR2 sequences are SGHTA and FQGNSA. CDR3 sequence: CASSLGQGSNQPQHF. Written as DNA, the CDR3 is TGTGCCAGCAGCTTAGGGCAGGGTAGCAATCAGCCCCAGCATTTT.

CDR3 nucleotide sequence: TGTGCCAGTAGTAACAGCGGTAACCCCTACAATGAGCAGTTCTTC. As protein: CASSNSGNPYNEQFF. The chain employs TRBV19 and TRBJ2-1; D is possibly TRBD2 (5 bases). With 4 bases removed from V and 2 bases from J, the gap between germline ends came to 12 bases. The CDR3 sequence is 15 residues long. CDR1 LNHDA and CDR2 SQIVND come from the germline V gene (reference sequence).

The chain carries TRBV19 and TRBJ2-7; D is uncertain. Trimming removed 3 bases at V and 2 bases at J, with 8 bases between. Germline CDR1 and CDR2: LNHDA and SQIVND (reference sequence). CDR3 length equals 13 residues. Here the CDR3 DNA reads TGTGCCAGTAGTATCCCAGTAACCTACGAGCAGTACTTC. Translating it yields CASSIPVTYEQYF.

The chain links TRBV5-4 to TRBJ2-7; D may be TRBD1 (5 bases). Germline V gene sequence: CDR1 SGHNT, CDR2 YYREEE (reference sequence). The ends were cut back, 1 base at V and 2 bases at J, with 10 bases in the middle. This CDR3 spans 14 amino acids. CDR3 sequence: CASSLQGSTYEQYF. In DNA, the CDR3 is TGTGCCAGCAGCTTGCAGGGCTCGACCTACGAGCAGTACTTC.

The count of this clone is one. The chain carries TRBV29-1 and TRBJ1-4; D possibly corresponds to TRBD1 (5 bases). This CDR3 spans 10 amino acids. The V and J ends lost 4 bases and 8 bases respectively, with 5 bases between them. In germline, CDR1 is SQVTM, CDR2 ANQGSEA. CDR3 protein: CSVGGEKLFF. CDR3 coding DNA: TGCAGCGTTGGGGGCGAAAAACTGTTTTTT.

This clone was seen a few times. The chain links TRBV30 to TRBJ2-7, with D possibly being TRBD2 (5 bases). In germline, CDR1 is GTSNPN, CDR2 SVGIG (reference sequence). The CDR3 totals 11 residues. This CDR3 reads CGVAHTYEQYF. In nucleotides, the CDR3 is TGTGGAGTAGCGCATACCTACGAGCAGTACTTC.

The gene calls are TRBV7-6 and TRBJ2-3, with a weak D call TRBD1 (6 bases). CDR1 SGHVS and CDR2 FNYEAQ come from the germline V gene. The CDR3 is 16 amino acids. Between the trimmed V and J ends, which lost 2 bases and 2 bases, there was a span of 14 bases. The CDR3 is CASSLNPGVPTDTQYF. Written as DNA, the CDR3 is TGTGCCAGCAGCTTAAACCCAGGGGTGCCCACAGATACGCAGTATTTT.

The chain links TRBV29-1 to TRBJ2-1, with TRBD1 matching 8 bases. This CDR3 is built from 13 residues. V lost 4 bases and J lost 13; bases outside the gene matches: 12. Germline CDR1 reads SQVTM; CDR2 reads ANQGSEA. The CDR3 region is CSVGDRRVLLQFF. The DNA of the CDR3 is TGCAGCGTTGGGGACAGGCGTGTCCTCTTACAGTTCTTC.

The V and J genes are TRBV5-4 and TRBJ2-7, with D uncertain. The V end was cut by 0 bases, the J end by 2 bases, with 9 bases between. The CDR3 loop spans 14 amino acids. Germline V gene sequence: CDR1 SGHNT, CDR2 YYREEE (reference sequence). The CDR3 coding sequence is TGTGCCAGCAGCTTGGAGCCGCAGGCCTACGAGCAGTACTTC. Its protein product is CASSLEPQAYEQYF.